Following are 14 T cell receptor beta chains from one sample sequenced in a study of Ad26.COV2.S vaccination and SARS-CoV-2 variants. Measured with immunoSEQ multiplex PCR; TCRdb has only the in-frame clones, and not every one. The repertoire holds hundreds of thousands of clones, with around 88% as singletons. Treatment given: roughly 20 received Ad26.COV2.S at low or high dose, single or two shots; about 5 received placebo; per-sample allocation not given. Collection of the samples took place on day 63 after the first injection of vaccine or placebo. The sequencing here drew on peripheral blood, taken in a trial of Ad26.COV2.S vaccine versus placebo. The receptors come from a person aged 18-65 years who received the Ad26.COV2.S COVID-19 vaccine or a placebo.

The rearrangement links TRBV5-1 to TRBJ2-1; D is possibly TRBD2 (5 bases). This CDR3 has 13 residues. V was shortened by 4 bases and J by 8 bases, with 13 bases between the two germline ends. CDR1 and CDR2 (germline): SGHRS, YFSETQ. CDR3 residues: CASSVWGSDEQFF. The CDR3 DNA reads TGCGCCAGCAGCGTCTGGGGTAGCGATGAGCAGTTCTTC.

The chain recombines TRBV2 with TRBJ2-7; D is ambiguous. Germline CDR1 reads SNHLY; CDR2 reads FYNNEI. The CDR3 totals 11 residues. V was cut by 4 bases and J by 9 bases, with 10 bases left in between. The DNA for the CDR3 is TGTGCCAGCAGTGGCCGTTTATCGCAGTACTTC. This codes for CASSGRLSQYF.

CDR3 protein: CARLSNTGELFF. DNA of the CDR3: TGTGCCAGGCTTTCGAACACCGGGGAGCTGTTTTTT. The rearrangement uses TRBV7-9 and TRBJ2-2; D ambiguous. The germline gives CDR1 SEHNR, CDR2 FQNEAQ (reference sequence). The V gene lost 9 bases and the J gene lost 0 bases, with 5 bases spanning the gap. The CDR3 has 12 residues.

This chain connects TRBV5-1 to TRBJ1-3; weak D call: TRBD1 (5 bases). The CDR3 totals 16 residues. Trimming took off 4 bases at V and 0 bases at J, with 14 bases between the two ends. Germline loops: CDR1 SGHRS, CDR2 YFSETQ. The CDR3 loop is CASSPQPDSSGNTIYF. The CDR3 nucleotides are TGCGCCAGCAGCCCCCAACCCGACAGCTCTGGAAACACCATATATTTT.

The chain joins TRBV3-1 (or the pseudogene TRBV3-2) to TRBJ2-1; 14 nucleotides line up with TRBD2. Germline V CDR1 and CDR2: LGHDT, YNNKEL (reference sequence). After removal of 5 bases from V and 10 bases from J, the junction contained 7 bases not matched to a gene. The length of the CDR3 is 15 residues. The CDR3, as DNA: TGTGCCAGCAGCTCCGGACTAGCGGGGGGACGGGAGCAGTTCTTC. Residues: CASSSGLAGGREQFF.

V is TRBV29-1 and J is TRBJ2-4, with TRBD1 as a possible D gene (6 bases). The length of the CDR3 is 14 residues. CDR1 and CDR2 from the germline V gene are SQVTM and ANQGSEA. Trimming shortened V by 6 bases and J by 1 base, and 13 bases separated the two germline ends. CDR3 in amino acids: CSVTGNAAKNIQYF. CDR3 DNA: TGCAGCGTCACAGGGAACGCGGCCAAAAACATTCAGTACTTC. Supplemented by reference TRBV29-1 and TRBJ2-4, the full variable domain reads SAVISQKPSRDICQRGTSLTIQCQVDSQVTMMFWYRQQPGQSLTLIATANQGSEATYESGFVIDKFPISRPNLTFSTLTVSNMSPEDSSIYLCSVTGNAAKNIQYFGAGTRLSVL.

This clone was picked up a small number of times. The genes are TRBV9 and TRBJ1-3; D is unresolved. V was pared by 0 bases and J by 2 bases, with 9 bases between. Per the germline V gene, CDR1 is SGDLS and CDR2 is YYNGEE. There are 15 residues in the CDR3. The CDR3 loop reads CASSVARSPGNTIYF. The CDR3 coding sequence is TGTGCCAGCAGCGTAGCTAGGTCACCTGGAAACACCATATATTTT.

The chain's CDR3 is CASSLGGSGELFF. CDR3 coding DNA: TGTGCCAGCAGCTTAGGGGGTTCCGGGGAGCTGTTTTTT. The chain has TRBV7-9 and TRBJ2-2; D uncertain. V gave up 1 base and J gave up 6 bases, with 6 bases separating them. Germline loops: CDR1 SEHNR, CDR2 FQNEAQ (reference sequence). CDR3 length equals 13 residues.

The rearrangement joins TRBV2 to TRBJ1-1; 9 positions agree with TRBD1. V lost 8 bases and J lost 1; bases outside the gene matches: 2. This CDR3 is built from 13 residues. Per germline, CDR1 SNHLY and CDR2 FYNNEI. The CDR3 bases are TGTGCCAGCCGGACAGGGGAGAACACTGAAGCTTTCTTT. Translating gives CASRTGENTEAFF.

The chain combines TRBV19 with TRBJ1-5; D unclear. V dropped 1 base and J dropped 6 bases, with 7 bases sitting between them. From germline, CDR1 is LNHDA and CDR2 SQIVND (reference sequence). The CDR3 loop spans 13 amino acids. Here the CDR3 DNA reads TGTGCCAGTAGTATAGCGAATGGTCAGCCCCAGCATTTT. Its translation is CASSIANGQPQHF.

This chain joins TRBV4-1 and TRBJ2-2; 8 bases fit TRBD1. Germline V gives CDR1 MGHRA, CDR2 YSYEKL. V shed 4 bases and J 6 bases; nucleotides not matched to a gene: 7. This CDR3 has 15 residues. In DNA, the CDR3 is TGCGCCAGCAGCCCTATCCCACAGGGGGCCGGGGAGCTGTTTTTT. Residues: CASSPIPQGAGELFF.

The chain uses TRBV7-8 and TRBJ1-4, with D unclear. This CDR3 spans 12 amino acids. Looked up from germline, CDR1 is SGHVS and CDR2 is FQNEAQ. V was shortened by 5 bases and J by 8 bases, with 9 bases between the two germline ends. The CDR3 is CASSLIDEKLFF. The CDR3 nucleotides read TGTGCCAGCAGCCTGATTGACGAAAAACTGTTTTTT. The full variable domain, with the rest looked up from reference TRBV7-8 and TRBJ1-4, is GAGVSQSPRYKVAKRGQDVALRCDPISGHVSLFWYQQALGQGPEFLTYFQNEAQLDKSGLPSDRFFAERPEGSVSTLKIQRTQQEDSAVYLCASSLIDEKLFFGSGTQLSVL.

The CDR3: CASSVGPATYEQYF. DNA for the CDR3: TGTGCCAGCAGCGTAGGGCCAGCCACCTACGAGCAGTACTTC. The chain uses TRBV9 and TRBJ2-7, with D uncertain. From germline, CDR1 is SGDLS and CDR2 YYNGEE. The CDR3 length is 14 residues. V was shortened by 0 bases and J by 2 bases, with 9 bases between the two germline ends. The full variable domain, its missing parts supplied by reference TRBV9 and TRBJ2-7, is DSGVTQTPKHLITATGQRVTLRCSPRSGDLSVYWYQQSLDQGLQFLIQYYNGEERAKGNILERFSAQQFPDLHSELNLSSLELGDSALYFCASSVGPATYEQYFGPGTRLTVT.

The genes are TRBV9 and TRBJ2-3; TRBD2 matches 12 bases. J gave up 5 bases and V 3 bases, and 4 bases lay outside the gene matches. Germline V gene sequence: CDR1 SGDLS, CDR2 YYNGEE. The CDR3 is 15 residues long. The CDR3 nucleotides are TGTGCCAGCAGCGCTAGCGGGGGGGCTGTAGATACGCAGTATTTT. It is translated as CASSASGGAVDTQYF.